This note documents a single T cell receptor (beta chain) sequence. As yet, its antigen is unknown. The naive CD8 population came from CD45RO-negative cells selected for CCR7, without terminally differentiated effector memory CD45RA+ cells. Clones were read by immunoSEQ multiplex PCR, and TCRdb kept only the in-frame ones, dropping some. The repertoire consists of roughly 570,000 clones, with 98% occurring once and the leading ten covering 0.3%. This sample stems from a study of shared clonotypes between healthy human individuals. The CDR3 extends over 16 amino acids. Germline lookup yields CDR1 SEHNR and CDR2 FQNEAQ (reference sequence). V was pared by 5 bases and J by 4 bases, with 9 bases of the junction left unmatched. Study-level results: Clonotype sharing among donors was thought likely to change with sequencing depth.

V usage is TRBV7-9 and J usage is TRBJ2-5; 11 bases are shared with TRBD1. Sample: naive CD8+ T cells sorted from blood. The sequence was collected from a man aged 30 to 45 in good health. The CDR3 DNA sequence: TGTGCCAGCAGCCCGTCCCCCGGGACAGGGGGAGAGACCCAGTACTTC. Translating it yields CASSPSPGTGGETQYF.